This note documents a single T cell receptor beta chain sequence. No antigen is known for it. No much larger clone is present one base from it, and per-base qualities are unavailable. The data are from a study of blood T cell repertoires in COVID-19 (dated by TCRdb to 2018 to 2020). Context from the whole study: The collaborator samples originated in the United States, Italy and Spain and spanned the acute and convalescent phases of COVID-19. Samples came from the ongoing ImmuneRACE study (first 160 participants) plus 1,254 subjects from 6 global collaborators. HLA class I and class II types, where available, came from metadata supplied by the sample provider rather than from assay-based typing. The prospective study material was composed of cDNA or gDNA derived from T cells, B-cell-depleted T cells, or PBMCs. Nearly every sample came with metadata listing a de-identified subject ID, COVID-19 status, age in years and sex. Deeply sampled blood TCRbeta repertoires from subjects exposed to, actively infected with, or recovered from COVID-19 were included in the dataset. The repertoires were released in a freely available public database meant as a resource for research on the immune response to SARS-CoV-2. Study-wide conclusions, independent of this receptor: The amount of clinical and demographic metadata varied by source and participant and was provided uncurated.

In the prospective study, participants were about 18 to 90 years old, resided in under 30 geographic areas of the United States, and were enrolled through a virtual design. In the prospective study, participants were assigned to cohorts based on the clinical history participants reported in a screening survey and a study questionnaire. ImmuneRACE Cohort 3 recovered participants were defined by two consecutive negative NP/OP PCR tests, healthcare professional clearance, or symptom resolution. In the prospective study, mobile phlebotomists collected whole blood, serum and a nasopharyngeal or oropharyngeal swab from each participant. Additional blood draws and questionnaires over an approximately 2-month period could optionally be provided by prospective study participants. Before DNA extraction, blood samples from the prospective study were shipped at room temperature or frozen. TCRbeta CDR3 regions were amplified from genomic DNA using the immunoSEQ Assay, a bias-controlled multiplex PCR. The paper's processing steps were these. The number of nucleated cells in each sample was estimated by amplification of reference gene primers within the assay. Sequence reads were collapsed and filtered to measure the absolute abundance of every unique TCRbeta CDR3 rearrangement. For each sample, productive Simpson clonality was calculated as the square root of Simpson's diversity index over productive rearrangements. TCRdb took over this immuneACCESS table, retaining in-frame rearrangements with V and J assigned. Such tables are incomplete; in checked studies, under half of the missing clones stem from an unresolved V gene, and the remainder is unexplained. That table gives V, J and clone size, and the DNA gave D and trimming. The sample yields about 330,000 clones; 87% were counted once. About 6% of the sample rests with the top ten.

CDR1 and CDR2, per the germline V gene, are SGHRS and YFSETQ. The junction shows trimming of 2 bases on V and 0 bases on J, plus 15 bases between the germline ends. The CDR3 runs 17 residues from the cysteine to the phenylalanine. Only the CDR3 DNA stays, 51 bases, in frame from base 1. The sequence joins TRBV5-1 to TRBJ1-3; there is no confident call for the D gene. This TCR came from a woman younger than 45 who had recovered from COVID-19. Sequencing was carried out using PBMCs or T cells enriched from blood (not recorded which). In nucleotide form, the sequence is TGCGCCAGCAGCTTAACTCTCCCCGGGAGCTCTGGAAACACCATATATTTT. Translated, it gives CASSLTLPGSSGNTIYF.